These 21 T cell receptor beta chains share one sample of origin, sequenced in a study of OX40 agonist ivuxolimab in advanced cancers. Clones were sequenced by immunoSEQ multiplex PCR, and TCRdb holds only the in-frame ones, with some missing. The table shows fewer than 65,000 clones, with just under 90% occurring only once. Specimen: CD4+ or CD8+ T cells sorted from blood, collected in a trial of the OX40 agonist ivuxolimab. The receptors originated from an adult with an advanced solid tumor such as melanoma, head and neck, liver or kidney cancer.

This sequence joins TRBV11-2 and TRBJ2-7; 11 bases line up with TRBD1. Germline V lookup: CDR1 SGHAT, CDR2 FQNNGV. CDR3 length: 15 residues. The J segment lost 7 bases and the V segment lost 5 bases, leaving 10 bases of the junction unmatched. In DNA, the CDR3 is TGTGCCAGCAGCCCGACGGGACAGGGGGGCCGAGAGCAGTACTTC. It is translated as CASSPTGQGGREQYF. The full variable domain, rest sourced from reference TRBV11-2 and TRBJ2-7, is EAGVAQSPRYKIIEKRQSVAFWCNPISGHATLYWYQQILGQGPKLLIQFQNNGVVDDSQLPKDRFSAERLKGVDSTLKIQPAKLEDSAVYLCASSPTGQGGREQYFGPGTRLTVT.

CDR3: CASSQRDRGRETQYF. The CDR3 nucleotides are TGTGCCAGCAGCCAACGGGACAGGGGTCGGGAGACCCAGTACTTC. The chain recombines TRBV7-2 with TRBJ2-5, with 10 bases identical to TRBD1. V lost 5 bases to trimming and J lost 5 bases; unmatched junction nucleotides: 8. The CDR3 loop spans 15 amino acids. Per germline, CDR1 SGHTA and CDR2 FQGNSA.

This clone has just one count. This sequence joins TRBV6-1 and TRBJ2-3; 10 nucleotides align to TRBD2. CDR1 and CDR2 from the germline V gene are MNHNS and SASEGT. The V and J ends lost 3 bases and 2 bases, in that order; junction bases with no gene match: 5. The CDR3 has 16 amino acids. The CDR3 loop is CASSDPAGGHTDTQYF. CDR3 DNA sequence: TGTGCCAGCAGTGATCCAGCGGGAGGGCACACAGATACGCAGTATTTT.

This rearrangement joins TRBV7-9 to TRBJ2-1; the D is unclear. V lost 0 bases and J lost 4, with 4 bases in between. From germline, CDR1 is SEHNR and CDR2 FQNEAQ (reference sequence). The CDR3 runs to 13 residues. CDR3 coding DNA: TGTGCCAGCAGCTTAGCCCCGTACAATGAGCAGTTCTTC. Its translation: CASSLAPYNEQFF.

The chain combines TRBV28 with TRBJ2-7; D is perhaps TRBD2 (6 bases). V lost 7 bases to trimming and J lost 0 bases, with 16 bases between them. This CDR3 has 15 residues. CDR1 is MDHEN, CDR2 SYDVKM, per germline. The CDR3 protein is CASTLGGAISYEQYF. The CDR3 nucleotides are TGTGCCAGCACCCTAGGAGGGGCGATCTCCTACGAGCAGTACTTC.

The V gene is TRBV2, the J gene TRBJ2-2; D remains unclear. The CDR3 extends over 14 amino acids. Germline-derived CDR1 and CDR2 are SNHLY and FYNNEI. Between the trimmed V and J ends, which lost 4 bases and 5 bases, there was a span of 11 bases. The CDR3, as DNA: TGTGCCAGCAGTGGGTCACGAACAACCGGGGAGCTGTTTTTT. This translates into CASSGSRTTGELFF.

The chain has TRBV13 and TRBJ2-6; 7 bases are a match to TRBD1. The CDR3 covers 20 residues. Trimming removed 5 bases from V and 2 bases from J; junction bases left unmatched: 18. CDR1 and CDR2 (germline): PRHDT, FYEKMQ (reference sequence). CDR3 coding DNA: TGTGCCAGCAGCAACAAAGGGACGGTAGGGGGCAGTGCTGGGGCCAACGTCCTGACTTTC. Translated, it gives CASSNKGTVGGSAGANVLTF.

V is TRBV18 and J is TRBJ2-3; TRBD2 might be the D (7 bases). V lost 3 bases to trimming and J lost 5 bases, with 15 bases between them. Germline V lookup: CDR1 KGHSH, CDR2 LQKENI. There are 15 residues in the CDR3. CDR3: CASSPDRGGGDTQYF. The CDR3, as DNA: TGTGCCAGCTCACCTGACCGGGGAGGGGGAGATACGCAGTATTTT.

This chain joins TRBV7-2 and TRBJ1-1; D is perhaps TRBD1 (5 bases). CDR1 SGHTA and CDR2 FQGNSA come from the germline V gene. The CDR3 spans 15 residues. Trimming removed 2 bases from V and 1 base from J, with 11 bases in between. The CDR3 region has the DNA TGTGCCAGCAGCTTACTAGGCCAGGGGAACACTGAAGCTTTCTTT. It codes for CASSLLGQGNTEAFF.

This chain links TRBV7-8 with TRBJ1-1; D is ambiguous. The CDR3 extends over 12 amino acids. Germline V gene data show CDR1 as SGHVS and CDR2 as FQNEAQ. V lost 5 bases to trimming and J lost 7 bases, with 11 bases between them. CDR3 protein: CASSIFSFEAFF. The CDR3 region has the DNA TGTGCCAGCAGCATTTTTAGCTTTGAAGCTTTCTTT.

The J gene is TRBJ2-2, the V gene TRBV4-1; no reliable D call. The CDR3 is 13 residues long. Germline V gives CDR1 MGHRA, CDR2 YSYEKL. Trimming removed 4 bases from V and 6 bases from J, with 9 bases in between. The CDR3, as DNA: TGCGCCAGCAGCCGAGACTGGGCCGGGGAGCTGTTTTTT. Translated, it gives CASSRDWAGELFF.

V gene TRBV27 combines with J gene TRBJ2-1; no clear D gene. The germline CDR1 and CDR2 sequences are MNHEY and SMNVEV (reference sequence). The V end lost 7 bases, the J end lost 5 bases, and 18 bases lay between the germline ends. CDR3 length equals 15 residues. The CDR3 protein is CASIRRGGINNEQFF. CDR3 DNA: TGTGCCAGCATCCGTCGAGGCGGAATCAACAATGAGCAGTTCTTC.

CDR3 DNA: TGTGCCAGCAGTTTGTGGGAACGGGAGGGCGCCGAGCAGTACTTC. This translates into CASSLWEREGAEQYF. This sequence joins TRBV6-5 and TRBJ2-7; 8 bases fit TRBD2. CDR3 length: 15 amino acids. The germline V gene has CDR1 MNHEY and CDR2 SVGAGI. V was pared by 4 bases and J by 6 bases, with 11 bases of the junction left unmatched.

The rearrangement links TRBV29-1 to TRBJ2-3, with D unclear. The CDR3 covers 13 residues. The germline V gene encodes CDR1 SQVTM and CDR2 ANQGSEA. Trimming took off 3 bases at V and 2 bases at J, with 9 bases between the two ends. The CDR3 DNA sequence: TGCAGCGTTGACCGGACCCCCACAGATACGCAGTATTTT. Translation: CSVDRTPTDTQYF.

The chain carries TRBV7-9 and TRBJ2-2; D remains ambiguous. V was trimmed by 4 bases and J by 7 bases, leaving 13 bases between them. From germline, CDR1 is SEHNR and CDR2 FQNEAQ (reference sequence). The CDR3 runs to 14 residues. The CDR3 protein is CASSWMAWGGELFF. CDR3 bases: TGTGCCAGCAGCTGGATGGCGTGGGGCGGGGAGCTGTTTTTT.

This chain connects TRBV5-5 to TRBJ2-7, with 7 nucleotides matching TRBD1. Germline trimming cut 2 bases from V and 2 bases from J; bases unmatched to any gene: 7. Germline V gene lookup returns CDR1 SGHKS and CDR2 YYEKEE (reference sequence). This CDR3 spans 15 amino acids. This chain's CDR3 is CASSFRTGLTYEQYF. CDR3 nucleotide sequence: TGTGCCAGCAGCTTCCGGACAGGTCTTACCTACGAGCAGTACTTC.

This chain joins TRBV28 and TRBJ1-1, with a possible D match to TRBD1 (6 bases). V was clipped by 2 bases and J by 4 bases, with 14 bases between them. CDR3 length equals 15 residues. In germline, CDR1 is MDHEN, CDR2 SYDVKM. This CDR3 is CASSLRGARGTEAFF. CDR3 nucleotides: TGTGCCAGCAGTTTACGGGGGGCGCGAGGCACTGAAGCTTTCTTT.

V usage is TRBV5-1 and J usage is TRBJ2-7; 8 positions match TRBD2. CDR3 size: 14 residues. Unmatched junction bases numbered 10, after V lost 4 bases and J lost 7 bases. The germline CDR1 and CDR2 sequences are SGHRS and YFSETQ. CDR3 loop: CASSTTSGPKEQYF. In DNA form, the CDR3 reads TGCGCCAGCAGCACCACTAGCGGACCTAAAGAGCAGTACTTC.

The rearrangement links TRBV2 to TRBJ2-5, with D perhaps TRBD2 (5 bases). V lost 3 bases to trimming and J lost 10 bases, with 18 bases between them. Per the germline V gene, CDR1 is SNHLY and CDR2 is FYNNEI. This CDR3 has 14 amino acids. Here the CDR3 reads CASSEAGLAGGQYF. The DNA for the CDR3 is TGTGCCAGCAGTGAGGCCGGACTGGCCGGAGGCCAGTACTTC.

The chain links TRBV4-1 to TRBJ1-2; 11 bases align to TRBD1. Unmatched junction bases numbered 7, after V lost 1 base and J lost 6 bases. In germline, CDR1 is MGHRA, CDR2 YSYEKL. The CDR3 runs to 16 residues. In DNA, the CDR3 is TGCGCCAGCAGCCAAGTTTTGCTGGGACAGGGGGATGGCTACACCTTC. Protein: CASSQVLLGQGDGYTF.

The chain employs TRBV28 and TRBJ1-4; D is possibly TRBD1 (6 bases). The V gene's germline CDR1 is MDHEN and CDR2 SYDVKM. The V end was cut by 5 bases, the J end by 4 bases, with 20 bases between. CDR3 length equals 17 residues. The CDR3 bases are TGTGCCAGCAGTCAACCCCGAGGGGGGACCAATAATGAAAAACTGTTTTTT. It encodes CASSQPRGGTNNEKLFF. Based on the CDR3 plus reference TRBV28 and TRBJ1-4, the full variable domain is DVKVTQSSRYLVKRTGEKVFLECVQDMDHENMFWYRQDPGLGLRLIYFSYDVKMKEKGDIPEGYSVSREKKERFSLILESASTNQTSMYLCASSQPRGGTNNEKLFFGSGTQLSVL.